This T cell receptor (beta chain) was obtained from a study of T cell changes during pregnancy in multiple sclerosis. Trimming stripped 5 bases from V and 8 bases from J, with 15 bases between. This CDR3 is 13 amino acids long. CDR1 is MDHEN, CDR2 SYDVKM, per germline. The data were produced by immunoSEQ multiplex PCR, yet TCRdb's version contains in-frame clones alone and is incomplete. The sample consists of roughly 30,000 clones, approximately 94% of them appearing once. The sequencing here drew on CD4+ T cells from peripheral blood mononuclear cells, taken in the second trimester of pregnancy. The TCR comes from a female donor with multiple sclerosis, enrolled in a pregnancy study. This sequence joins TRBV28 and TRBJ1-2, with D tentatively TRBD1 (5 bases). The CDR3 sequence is CASSLSDRGGYTF. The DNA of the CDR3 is TGTGCCAGCAGTCTCAGCGACAGAGGAGGCTACACCTTC.